The 3 T cell receptor beta chains below all came from one sample that was sequenced in a study of lymphopenia after photon versus proton radiotherapy. Profiling relied on immunoSEQ multiplex PCR, and the TCRdb table lists in-frame clones only, not all of them. The sample lists about 24,000 clones; around four fifths were seen once. The material sequenced was peripheral blood, taken from a patient treated with photon-based radiotherapy. These receptors were collected from a man aged 40-49 years with gastric cancer.

This clone was counted only a few times. The V and J genes are TRBV9 and TRBJ2-2; D ambiguous. Germline V gene data show CDR1 as SGDLS and CDR2 as YYNGEE. Deletions cut 5 bases from V and 8 bases from J, with 13 bases between. The CDR3 sequence is 13 residues long. CDR3 in amino acids: CASRDRSNGELFF. CDR3 bases: TGTGCCAGCAGGGACCGCTCCAATGGGGAGCTGTTTTTT. The full variable domain, with the rest looked up from reference TRBV9 and TRBJ2-2, is DSGVTQTPKHLITATGQRVTLRCSPRSGDLSVYWYQQSLDQGLQFLIQYYNGEERAKGNILERFSAQQFPDLHSELNLSSLELGDSALYFCASRDRSNGELFFGEGSRLTVL.

Comments on this clone: At the DNA level, this CDR3 is encoded by other sequences in the same sample as well. CDR3 bases: TGTGCCAGCGGTACAGCATCCTACGAGCAGTACTTC. It codes for CASGTASYEQYF. J is TRBJ2-7 and V is TRBV5-5; D gene uncertain. Germline lookup yields CDR1 SGHKS and CDR2 YYEKEE (reference sequence). This CDR3 region has 12 residues. Trimming took 7 bases from V and 1 from J, leaving 9 bases between them.

V and J are TRBV6-1 and TRBJ2-2; no firm D call. The CDR3 is 15 residues long. The germline V gene has CDR1 MNHNS and CDR2 SASEGT. The germline V and J ends were trimmed by 2 bases and 4 bases, with 11 bases remaining between them. CDR3 sequence: CASSEIVWATGELFF. CDR3 sequence (DNA): TGTGCCAGCAGTGAAATCGTATGGGCCACCGGGGAGCTGTTTTTT.